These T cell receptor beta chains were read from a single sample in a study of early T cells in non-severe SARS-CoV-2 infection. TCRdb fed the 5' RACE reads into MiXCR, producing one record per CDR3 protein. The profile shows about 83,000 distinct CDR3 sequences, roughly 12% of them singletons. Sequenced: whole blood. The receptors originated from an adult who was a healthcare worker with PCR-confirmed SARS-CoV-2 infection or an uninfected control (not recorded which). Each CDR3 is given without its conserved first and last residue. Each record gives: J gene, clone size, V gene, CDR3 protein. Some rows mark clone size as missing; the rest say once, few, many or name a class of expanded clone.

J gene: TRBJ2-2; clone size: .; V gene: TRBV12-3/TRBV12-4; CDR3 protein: ATKWGVGVTGELF
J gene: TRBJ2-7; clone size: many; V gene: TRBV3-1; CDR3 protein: ASSQEYSVSYEQY
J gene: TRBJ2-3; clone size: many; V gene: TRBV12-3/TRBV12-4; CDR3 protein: ASSPRGGSTDTQY
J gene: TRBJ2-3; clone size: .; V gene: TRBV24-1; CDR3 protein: ATSAAGTSGNAQY
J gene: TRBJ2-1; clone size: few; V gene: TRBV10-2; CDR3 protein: ASSQPSLAKQF
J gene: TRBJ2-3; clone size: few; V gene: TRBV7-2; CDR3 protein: ASSSTSGIITDTQY
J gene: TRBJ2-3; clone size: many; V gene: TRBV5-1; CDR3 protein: ASSDTLALSTDTQY
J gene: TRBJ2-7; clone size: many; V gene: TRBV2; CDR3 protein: ASSPGLAGYEQY
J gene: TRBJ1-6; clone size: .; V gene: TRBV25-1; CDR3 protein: ASSARQGAASPLH
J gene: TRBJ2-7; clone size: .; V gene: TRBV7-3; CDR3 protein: ASSPGRSSYEQY
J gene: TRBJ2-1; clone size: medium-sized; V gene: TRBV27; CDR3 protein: ASSIDPAYNEQF
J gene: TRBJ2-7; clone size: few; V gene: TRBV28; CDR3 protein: ASSLQDVSGEQY
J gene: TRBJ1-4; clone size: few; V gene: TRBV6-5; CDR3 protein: ASMGQPREKLF
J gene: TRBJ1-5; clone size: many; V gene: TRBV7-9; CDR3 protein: ASSLDTGVVQPQH
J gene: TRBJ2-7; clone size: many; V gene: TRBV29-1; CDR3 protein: SVAGHRATGEQY
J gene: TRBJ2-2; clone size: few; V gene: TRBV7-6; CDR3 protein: ASSLFSGELF
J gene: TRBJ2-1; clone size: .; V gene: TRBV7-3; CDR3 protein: ASSISSTEQF
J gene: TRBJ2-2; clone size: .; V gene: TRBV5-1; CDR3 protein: ASSWTGGNTGELF
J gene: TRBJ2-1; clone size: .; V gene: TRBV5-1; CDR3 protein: ASSLVERDNNEQF
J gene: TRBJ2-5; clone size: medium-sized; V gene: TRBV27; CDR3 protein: ASSLYPGTSGNGETQY
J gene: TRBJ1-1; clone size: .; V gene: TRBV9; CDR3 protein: ASSAGGGVAWNTEAF
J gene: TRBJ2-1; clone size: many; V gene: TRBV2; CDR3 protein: ASSDPASGTRFNEQF
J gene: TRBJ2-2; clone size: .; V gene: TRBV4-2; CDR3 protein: ASSLLTSGRLKTGELF
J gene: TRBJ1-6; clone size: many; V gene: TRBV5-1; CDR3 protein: ASSPTSGAYNSPLH
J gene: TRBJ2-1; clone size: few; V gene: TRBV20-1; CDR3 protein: SARGSGSSYNEQF
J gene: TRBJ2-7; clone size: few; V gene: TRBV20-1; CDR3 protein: SPKGGASGRYEQY
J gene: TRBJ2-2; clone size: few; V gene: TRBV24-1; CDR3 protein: ATSDPSVRTGELF
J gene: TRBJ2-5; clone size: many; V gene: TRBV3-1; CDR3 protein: ASSYALFSGRGETQY
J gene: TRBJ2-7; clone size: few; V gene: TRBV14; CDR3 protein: ASSQDPEGAHEQY
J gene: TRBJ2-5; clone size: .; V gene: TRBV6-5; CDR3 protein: ASSSSHSSQY
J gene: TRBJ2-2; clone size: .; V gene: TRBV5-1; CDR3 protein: ASSTIGTAGELF
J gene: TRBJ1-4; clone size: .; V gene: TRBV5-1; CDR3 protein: ASSLGQSNEKLF
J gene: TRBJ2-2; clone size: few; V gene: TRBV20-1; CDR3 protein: SARDVQGGIGELF
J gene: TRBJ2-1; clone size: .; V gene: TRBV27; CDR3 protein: ASRQFTAFNEQF
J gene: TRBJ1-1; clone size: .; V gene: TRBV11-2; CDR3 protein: ASSLASEAF